The 13 T cell receptor beta chains below were found in one sample sequenced in a study of T cell repertoires in cytomegalovirus infection. For these TCRs, the target antigens are not known. TCRdb reprocessed the reads via MiXCR and lists one record per CDR3 protein. The table lists approximately 990,000 distinct CDR3 sequences, around 32% of them singletons. Here the sequenced sample was cultured CD8+ T cells from PBMCs, taken from culture after CMV antigen stimulation. Receptor source: a human donor in good health (CMV status not recorded). Some clones in this sample may be carry-over from other donors' samples.

This chain links TRBV6-2 or TRBV6-3 with TRBJ2-7, with D tentatively TRBD1 (5 bases). The CDR3 has 13 amino acids. Germline assignment: CDR1 MNHEY and CDR2 SVGEGT. V dropped 8 bases and J dropped 1 base, with 12 bases sitting between them. The CDR3 region is CASSKWTSYEQYF. The DNA for the CDR3 is TGTGCCAGCTCTAAATGGACATCCTACGAGCAGTACTTC.

This clonotype was picked up many times. The V call is TRBV6-6, the J call TRBJ2-2; 12 positions match TRBD2. The germline CDR1 and CDR2 sequences are MNHNY and SVGAGI (reference sequence). The CDR3 totals 17 residues. V lost 4 bases to trimming and J lost 7 bases; unmatched junction nucleotides: 10. Here the CDR3 reads CASSSPGLAGSSGELFF. In DNA, the CDR3 is TGTGCCAGCAGTTCCCCCGGACTAGCGGGGAGTAGCGGGGAGCTGTTTTTT.

This clonotype was counted ten times or more. The chain links TRBV7-6 to TRBJ2-2; no clear D. Germline V CDR1 and CDR2: SGHVS, FNYEAQ. With 5 bases removed from V and 0 bases from J, the gap between germline ends came to 13 bases. This CDR3 contains 16 residues. CDR3 coding DNA: TGTGCCAGCAGCCCTATCCGCGTAACGAACACCGGGGAGCTGTTTTTT. It specifies CASSPIRVTNTGELFF.

The CDR3 nucleotides are TGTGCCAGCAGACCAGGGAAGCAGCCCCAGCATTTT. Protein product: CASRPGKQPQHF. The chain is built from TRBV7-4 and TRBJ1-5, with a weak D call TRBD1 (5 bases). Germline assignment: CDR1 SGHVT and CDR2 SQSDAQ. Deletions cut 6 bases from V and 7 bases from J, with 10 bases between. CDR3 length: 12 residues. The whole variable domain, filled in from reference TRBV7-4 and TRBJ1-5, reads GAGVSQSPRYKVAKRGRDVALRCDSISGHVTLYWYRQTLGQGSEVLTYSQSDAQRDKSGRPSGRFSAERPERSVSTLKIQRTEQGDSAVYLCASRPGKQPQHFGDGTRLSIL.

The genes are TRBV4-1 and TRBJ1-1; unclear D gene. The V end lost 3 bases, the J end lost 0 bases, and 11 bases lay between the germline ends. Germline CDR1 reads MGHRA; CDR2 reads YSYEKL. The CDR3 is 15 amino acids. CDR3 nucleotides: TGCGCCAGCAGCCAGATTTTGGGCCTGAACACTGAAGCTTTCTTT. Its protein product is CASSQILGLNTEAFF.

This sequence joins TRBV6-5 and TRBJ1-4; D is uncertain. From germline, CDR1 is MNHEY and CDR2 SVGAGI. The germline V and J ends were trimmed by 0 bases and 5 bases, with 7 bases remaining between them. This CDR3 comprises 14 residues. CDR3 in amino acids: CASSYSEVNEKLFF. The CDR3 nucleotides are TGTGCCAGCAGTTACTCGGAAGTGAATGAAAAACTGTTTTTT.

This clonotype was seen only a few times. The rearrangement joins TRBV6-2 or TRBV6-3 to TRBJ2-5; D is perhaps TRBD1 (6 bases). The CDR3 has 18 residues. Germline V gene sequence: CDR1 MNHEY, CDR2 SVGEGT. V was pared by 2 bases and J by 1 base, with 20 bases between. CDR3 in DNA: TGTGCCAGCAGTTACAAGGGGACAAGGGGGTATCTCCAAGAGACCCAGTACTTC. Its protein is CASSYKGTRGYLQETQYF.

This chain links TRBV28 with TRBJ1-6; D possibly corresponds to TRBD1 (5 bases). The CDR3 totals 17 residues. The germline V gene encodes CDR1 MDHEN and CDR2 SYDVKM. V was clipped by 3 bases and J by 7 bases, with 19 bases between them. CDR3 protein: CASSFGVEARVNSPLHF. CDR3 coding DNA: TGTGCCAGCAGTTTTGGGGTAGAGGCCAGGGTAAATTCACCCCTCCACTTT.

This clonotype was detected only a few times. The chain employs TRBV6-1 and TRBJ2-5, with TRBD2 identical over 10 bases. Trimming at V came to 8 bases and at J to 2 bases, leaving 17 bases not matched to a gene. The CDR3 consists of 18 residues. Germline CDR1 is MNHNS and CDR2 is SASEGT. CDR3 sequence: CASAIKGLAVYRQETQYF. DNA of the CDR3: TGTGCCAGCGCAATAAAAGGACTAGCGGTCTATAGGCAAGAGACCCAGTACTTC.

DNA for the CDR3: TGTGCCAGCAGCTTAGGACCCGGGACAGGGATCCACGAGCAGTACTTC. Its protein is CASSLGPGTGIHEQYF. The chain joins TRBV11-2 to TRBJ2-7; TRBD1 aligns across 9 bases. V lost 1 base, J lost 5 bases, and 9 bases stayed unmatched. The CDR3 is 16 amino acids. Germline CDR1 reads SGHAT; CDR2 reads FQNNGV.

The genes are TRBV7-9 and TRBJ2-2; D is perhaps TRBD1 or TRBD2 (6 bases each). V lost 5 bases to trimming and J lost 6 bases, with 16 bases between them. The V gene's germline CDR1 is SEHNR and CDR2 FQNEAQ (reference sequence). This CDR3 has 15 residues. The CDR3 coding sequence is TGTGCCAGCAGCCCGACGGGGGCCGGTCCCGGGGAGCTGTTTTTT. Amino acids: CASSPTGAGPGELFF.

The V and J genes are TRBV12-3 or TRBV12-4 and TRBJ1-2; 10 bases agree with TRBD1. With V trimmed by 7 bases and J by 0 bases, 14 bases remained unmatched. There are 18 residues in the CDR3. This CDR3 reads CASTATGTGEIANYGYTF. In DNA form, the CDR3 reads TGTGCCAGCACCGCAACCGGGACAGGGGAAATAGCTAACTATGGCTACACCTTC.

This CDR3 reads CASKSGGNTEAFF. Written as DNA, the CDR3 is TGTGCCAGCAAGAGTGGGGGGAACACTGAAGCTTTCTTT. The chain uses TRBV27 and TRBJ1-1, with D possibly being TRBD1 (5 bases). V lost 7 bases, J lost 1 base, and 10 bases lay in between. Germline V gives CDR1 MNHEY, CDR2 SMNVEV (reference sequence). The CDR3 is made up of 13 amino acids.